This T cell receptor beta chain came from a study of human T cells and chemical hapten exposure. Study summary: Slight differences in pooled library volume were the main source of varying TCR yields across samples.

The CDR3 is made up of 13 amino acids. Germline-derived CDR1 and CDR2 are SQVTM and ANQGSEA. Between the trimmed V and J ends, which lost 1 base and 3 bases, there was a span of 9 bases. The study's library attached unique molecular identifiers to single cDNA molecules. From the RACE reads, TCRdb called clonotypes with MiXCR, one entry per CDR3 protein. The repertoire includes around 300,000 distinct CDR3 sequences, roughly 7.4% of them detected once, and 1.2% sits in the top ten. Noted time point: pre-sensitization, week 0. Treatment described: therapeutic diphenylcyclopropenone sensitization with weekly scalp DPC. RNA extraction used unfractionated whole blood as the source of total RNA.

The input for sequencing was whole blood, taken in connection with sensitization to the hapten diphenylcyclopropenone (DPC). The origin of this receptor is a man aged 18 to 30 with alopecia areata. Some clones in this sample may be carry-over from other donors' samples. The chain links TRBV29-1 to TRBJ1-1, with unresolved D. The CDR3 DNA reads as TGCAGCGTTGAAGGCGGAGCCTACACTGAAGCTTTCTTT. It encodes CSVEGGAYTEAFF.